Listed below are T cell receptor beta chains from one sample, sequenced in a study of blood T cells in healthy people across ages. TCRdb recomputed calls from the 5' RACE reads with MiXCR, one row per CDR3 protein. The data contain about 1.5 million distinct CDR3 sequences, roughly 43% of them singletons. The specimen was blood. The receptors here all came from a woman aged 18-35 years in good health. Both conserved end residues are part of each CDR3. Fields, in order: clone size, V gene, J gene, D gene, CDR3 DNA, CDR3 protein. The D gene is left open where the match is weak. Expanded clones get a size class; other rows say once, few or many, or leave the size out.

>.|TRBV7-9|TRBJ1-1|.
TGTGCCAGCACCGCCGACAAGGAGAACACTGAAGCTTTCTTT
CASTADKENTEAFF
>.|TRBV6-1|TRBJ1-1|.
TGTGCCAGCAGTGAAGAGCCAGGCTACACTGAAGCTTTCTTT
CASSEEPGYTEAFF
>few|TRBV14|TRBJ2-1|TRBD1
TGTGCCAGCAGCCCCCGGACAGGGAAATTCAATGAGCAGTTCTTC
CASSPRTGKFNEQFF
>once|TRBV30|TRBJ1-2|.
TGTGCCTGGACAGGGCGCCCCCAGGGCTACACCTTC
CAWTGRPQGYTF
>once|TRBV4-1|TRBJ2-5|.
TGCGCCAGCAGCCGGGTGATCCAAGAGACCCAGTACTTC
CASSRVIQETQYF
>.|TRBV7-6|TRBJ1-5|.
TGTGCCAGCAGCTTTAGTGCGTTAAGCAATCAGCCCCAGCATTTT
CASSFSALSNQPQHF
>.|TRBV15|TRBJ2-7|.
TGTGCCACCAGCCAGGGGTGGGTCTACGAGCAGTACTTC
CATSQGWVYEQYF
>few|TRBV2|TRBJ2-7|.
TGTGCCAGCATCAGGACGGGAGCCTACGAGCAGTACTTC
CASIRTGAYEQYF
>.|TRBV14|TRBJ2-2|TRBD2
TGTGTCAGCAGCCCACCGGGACTAGCGAACACCGGGGAGCTGTTTTTT
CVSSPPGLANTGELFF
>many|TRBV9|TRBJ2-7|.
TGTGCCAGCGGGCGGAGCTCCTACGAGCAGTACTTC
CASGRSSYEQYF
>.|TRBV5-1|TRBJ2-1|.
TGCGCCAGCAGCGCCGGGTTTGAGGACAGCTACAATGAGCAGTTCTTC
CASSAGFEDSYNEQFF
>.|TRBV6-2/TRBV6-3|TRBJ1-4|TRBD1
TGTGCCAGCAGCACCGGGACAGCGATTAATGAAAAACTGTTTTTT
CASSTGTAINEKLFF
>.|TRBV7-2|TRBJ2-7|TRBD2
TGTGCCAGCAGCGCGAGTAGCGGGGGGTCGATCGAGCAGTACTTC
CASSASSGGSIEQYF
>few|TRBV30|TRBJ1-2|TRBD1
TGTGCCTGGAGCGTAGGGACAGCCTATGGCTACACCTTC
CAWSVGTAYGYTF
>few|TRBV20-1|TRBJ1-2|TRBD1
TGCAGTGCTAGCACTCAAGGGACAGGCTATGGCTACACCTTC
CSASTQGTGYGYTF
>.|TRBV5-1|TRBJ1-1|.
TGCGCCAGCAGCTTGGGTTCGGCGGGAGGCACTGAAGCTTTCTTT
CASSLGSAGGTEAFF
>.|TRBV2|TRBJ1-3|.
TGTGCCAGCACCGAAGGGCCTGGAAACACCATATATTTT
CASTEGPGNTIYF
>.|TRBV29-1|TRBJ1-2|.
TGCAGCGTTGAGAGGGGGATAGGGGATGGCTACACCTTC
CSVERGIGDGYTF
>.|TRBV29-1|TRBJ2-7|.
TGCAGCGTTGAGGGTAGGGCGGGCTACGAGCAGTACTTC
CSVEGRAGYEQYF
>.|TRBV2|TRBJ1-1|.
TGTGCCAGCAGCCCGGTGGTGAACACTGAAGCTTTCTTT
CASSPVVNTEAFF
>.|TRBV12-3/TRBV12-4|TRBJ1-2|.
TGTGCCAGCAGTTTAGGGGTAATCGGCCACACCTTC
CASSLGVIGHTF
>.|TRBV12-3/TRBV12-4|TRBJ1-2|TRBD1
TGTGCCAGCAGTCCTTCCGGGACAGCTAACTGTGGCTACACCTTC
CASSPSGTANCGYTF
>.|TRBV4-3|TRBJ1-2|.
TGCGCCAGCAGCCCCTCCTCCCGGGCGGAAGACTATGGCTACACCTTC
CASSPSSRAEDYGYTF
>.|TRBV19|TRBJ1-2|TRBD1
TGTGCCAGTAGTCCTGGGACAGGTAGACTCTATGGCTACACCTTC
CASSPGTGRLYGYTF
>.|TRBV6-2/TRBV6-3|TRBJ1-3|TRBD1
TGTGCCAGCAGCAAAACCCACAGGGGCAGCTCTGGAAACACCATATATTTT
CASSKTHRGSSGNTIYF
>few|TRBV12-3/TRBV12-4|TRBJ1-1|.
TGTGCCAGCAGTCCCCGGGACACTGAAGCTTTCTTT
CASSPRDTEAFF
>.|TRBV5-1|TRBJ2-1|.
TGCGCCAGCAGCAGGGTAGGGAGCTCCTACAATGAGCAGTTCTTC
CASSRVGSSYNEQFF
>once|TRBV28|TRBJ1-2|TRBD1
TGTGCCGGCAGTACAACTCGGACAGGGGGGCGCTACACCTTC
CAGSTTRTGGRYTF
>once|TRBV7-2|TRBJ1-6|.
TGTGCCAGCAGCTTAGGGGGGGGGCGGATGGGTTCACCCCTCCACTTT
CASSLGGGRMGSPLHF
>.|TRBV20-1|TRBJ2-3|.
TGCAGTGCTAATACCGACACAGATACGCAGTATTTT
CSANTDTDTQYF
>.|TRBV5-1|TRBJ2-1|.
TGCGCCAGCAGCTTGGAGGGCAGGGAGACGAATGAGCAGTTCTTC
CASSLEGRETNEQFF
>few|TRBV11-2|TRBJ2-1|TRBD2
TGTGCCAGCAGCTTAGGGTCTAGCGGGAGCTCCTACAATGAGCAGTTCTTC
CASSLGSSGSSYNEQFF
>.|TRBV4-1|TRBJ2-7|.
TGCGCCAGCAGCCAAAGTCGGTCCCAGTACTTC
CASSQSRSQYF